This T cell receptor beta chain was retrieved from a study of cytotoxic CD8 clonotypes in ibrutinib-treated CLL. About the research overall: Sequencing produced an average of roughly 270,000 productive templates and 94,082 productive rearrangements per sample. The study's findings and limits: Stable or contracted on treatment, public clonotypes were also uncommon. Sample timing was unmatched between remission and later-progressing patients; lymph nodes unstudied.

Note on this clone: Its antigen is still unknown.

The length of the CDR3 is 16 residues. Trimming took off 4 bases at V and 0 bases at J, with 15 bases between the two ends. Germline CDR1 reads MGHRA; CDR2 reads YSYEKL. TCRdb's copy holds only in-frame clones and misses some; the assay was immunoSEQ multiplex PCR. The data contain tens of thousands of clones, more than 45% of them singletons. The V gene is TRBV4-1, the J gene TRBJ1-1, with D unclear. The material was PBMCs, obtained after 12 months of ibrutinib treatment. This sequence was found in a human donor with chronic lymphocytic leukemia. The CDR3 DNA is TGCGCCAGCAGCCCAGAGAATTGGATCATGAACACTGAAGCTTTCTTT. Translation gives CASSPENWIMNTEAFF.